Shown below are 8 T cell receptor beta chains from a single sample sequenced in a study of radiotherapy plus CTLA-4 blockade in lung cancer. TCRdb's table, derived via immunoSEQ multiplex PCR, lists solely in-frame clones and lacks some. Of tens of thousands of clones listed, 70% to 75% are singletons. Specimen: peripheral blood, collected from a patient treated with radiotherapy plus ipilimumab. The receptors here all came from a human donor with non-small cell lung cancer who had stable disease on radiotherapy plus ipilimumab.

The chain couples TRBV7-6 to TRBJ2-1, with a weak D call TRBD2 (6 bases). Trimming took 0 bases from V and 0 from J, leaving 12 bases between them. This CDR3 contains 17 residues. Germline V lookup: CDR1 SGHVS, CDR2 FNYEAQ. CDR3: CASSLAKAGSSYNEQFF. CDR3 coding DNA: TGTGCCAGCAGCTTAGCGAAGGCGGGGTCCTCCTACAATGAGCAGTTCTTC.

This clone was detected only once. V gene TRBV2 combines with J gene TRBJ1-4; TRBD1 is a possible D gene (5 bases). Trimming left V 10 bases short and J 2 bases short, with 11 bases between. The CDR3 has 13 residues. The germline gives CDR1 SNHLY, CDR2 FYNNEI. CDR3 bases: TGTGCCACCCAGGGAGGGACTAATGAAAAACTGTTTTTT. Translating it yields CATQGGTNEKLFF.

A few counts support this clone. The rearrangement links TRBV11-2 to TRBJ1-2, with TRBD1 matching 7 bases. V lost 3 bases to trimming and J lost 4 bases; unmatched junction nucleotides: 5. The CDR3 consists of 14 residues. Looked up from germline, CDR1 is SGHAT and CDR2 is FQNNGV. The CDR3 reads CASSLGQWTYGYTF. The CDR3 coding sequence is TGTGCCAGCAGCTTGGGACAGTGGACCTATGGCTACACCTTC.

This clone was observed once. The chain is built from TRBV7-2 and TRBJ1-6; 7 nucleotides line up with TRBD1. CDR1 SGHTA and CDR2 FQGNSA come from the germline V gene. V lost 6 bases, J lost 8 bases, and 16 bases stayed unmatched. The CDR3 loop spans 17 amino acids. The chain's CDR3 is CASRPRGALSGDSPLHF. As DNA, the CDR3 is TGTGCCAGCAGACCCAGGGGGGCTCTCTCAGGTGATTCACCCCTCCACTTT.

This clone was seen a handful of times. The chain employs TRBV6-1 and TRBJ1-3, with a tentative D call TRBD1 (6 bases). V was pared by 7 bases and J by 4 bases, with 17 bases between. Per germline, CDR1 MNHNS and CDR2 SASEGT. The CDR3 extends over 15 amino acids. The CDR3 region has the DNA TGTGCCAGCAAACAGGGAAGGATTAGGGGAAACACCATATATTTT. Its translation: CASKQGRIRGNTIYF.

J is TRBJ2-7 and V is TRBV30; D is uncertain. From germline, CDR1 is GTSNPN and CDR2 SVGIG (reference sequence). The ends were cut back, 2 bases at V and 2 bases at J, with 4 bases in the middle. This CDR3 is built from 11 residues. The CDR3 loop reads CAWSPAYEQYF. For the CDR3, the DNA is TGTGCCTGGAGTCCAGCCTACGAGCAGTACTTC.

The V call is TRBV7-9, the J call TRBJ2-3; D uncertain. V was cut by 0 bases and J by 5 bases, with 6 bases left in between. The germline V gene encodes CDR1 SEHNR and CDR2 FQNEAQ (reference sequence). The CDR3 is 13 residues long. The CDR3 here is CASSLAGEDTQYF. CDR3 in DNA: TGTGCCAGCAGCTTAGCTGGGGAAGATACGCAGTATTTT. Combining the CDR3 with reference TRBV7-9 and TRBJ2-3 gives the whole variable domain DTGVSQNPRHKITKRGQNVTFRCDPISEHNRLYWYRQTLGQGPEFLTYFQNEAQLEKSRLLSDRFSAERPKGSFSTLEIQRTEQGDSAMYLCASSLAGEDTQYFGPGTRLTVL.

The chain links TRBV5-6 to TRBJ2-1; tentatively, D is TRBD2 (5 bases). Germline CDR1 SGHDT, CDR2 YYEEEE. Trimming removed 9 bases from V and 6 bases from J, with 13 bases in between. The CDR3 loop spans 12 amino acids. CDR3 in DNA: TGTGCCACCGGGATAGGAAGCAATGAGCAGTTCTTC. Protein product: CATGIGSNEQFF.